A single sample is the source of the 11 T cell receptor beta chains below, sequenced in a study of shared clonotypes between healthy human individuals. Clones were read by immunoSEQ multiplex PCR, and TCRdb kept only the in-frame ones, dropping some. The repertoire holds about 2,500,000 clones, with roughly 92% as singletons. Source material: naive CD4+ T cells sorted from blood. Subset noted: CD45RA+ positively selected. Receptors originate from a young man in good health.

The chain links TRBV4-1 to TRBJ1-6; 9 bases map to TRBD1. The CDR3 is 15 residues long. Germline CDR1 MGHRA, CDR2 YSYEKL. The J segment lost 6 bases and the V segment lost 2 bases, leaving 2 bases of the junction unmatched. CDR3 in amino acids: CASSQPGQGNSPLHF. CDR3 sequence (DNA): TGCGCCAGCAGCCAACCGGGACAGGGTAATTCACCCCTCCACTTT.

The chain joins TRBV2 to TRBJ2-7; no reliable D call. This CDR3 is built from 12 residues. V was pared by 6 bases and J by 2 bases, with 8 bases between. Germline CDR1 reads SNHLY; CDR2 reads FYNNEI. The CDR3 DNA reads as TGTGCCAGCAGGGACGATGCCTACGAGCAGTACTTC. It is translated as CASRDDAYEQYF. Based on the CDR3 plus reference TRBV2 and TRBJ2-7, the full variable domain is EPEVTQTPSHQVTQMGQEVILRCVPISNHLYFYWYRQILGQKVEFLVSFYNNEISEKSEIFDDQFSVERPDGSNFTLKIRSTKLEDSAMYFCASRDDAYEQYFGPGTRLTVT.

This chain links TRBV7-2 with TRBJ1-2, with no clear D. Trimming removed 0 bases at V and 6 bases at J, with 11 bases between. The CDR3 totals 14 residues. The germline CDR1 and CDR2 sequences are SGHTA and FQGNSA. CDR3 sequence reads: CASSLASREHGYTF. The CDR3 nucleotides read TGTGCCAGCAGCTTAGCGAGTAGGGAGCATGGCTACACCTTC.

This clone was detected only once. The V and J genes are TRBV7-9 and TRBJ2-1; D is possibly TRBD2 (6 bases). CDR3 length equals 15 residues. V was clipped by 5 bases and J by 5 bases, with 16 bases between them. CDR1 SEHNR and CDR2 FQNEAQ come from the germline V gene (reference sequence). The CDR3 loop reads CASSPGTFPDNEQFF. The CDR3 region has the DNA TGTGCCAGCAGCCCCGGGACTTTCCCCGACAATGAGCAGTTCTTC.

The V gene is TRBV9, the J gene TRBJ1-1; tentative D call: TRBD1 (6 bases). This CDR3 is 15 amino acids long. Germline V lookup: CDR1 SGDLS, CDR2 YYNGEE. The V end lost 1 base, the J end lost 1 base, and 11 bases lay between the germline ends. DNA for the CDR3: TGTGCCAGCAGCGTAACGGAACAGGGGAACACTGAAGCTTTCTTT. It codes for CASSVTEQGNTEAFF.

The chain couples TRBV6-1 to TRBJ1-4; D is unresolved. The CDR3 is 16 residues long. The V gene's germline CDR1 is MNHNS and CDR2 SASEGT. Trimming cost V 1 base and J 8 bases, with 17 bases left between them. The CDR3 sequence is CASSEGIRLAGEKLFF. As DNA, the CDR3 is TGTGCCAGCAGTGAAGGGATCCGGCTGGCTGGAGAAAAACTGTTTTTT.

About this clone itself: A read error may produce the germline difference seen at one junction end. The chain is built from TRBV7-7 and TRBJ2-7, with D maybe TRBD2 (6 bases). The CDR3 spans 17 residues. The V gene's germline CDR1 is SSHAT and CDR2 FNYEAQ (reference sequence). CDR3 in DNA: TGTGCTAGCACCCGATCTCCCATAGGGACTGACTCCTACGAGCAGTACTTC. It is translated as CASTRSPIGTDSYEQYF.

In its sample, this clone was seen once. CDR3 region: CASSPRGRRANYGYTF. The CDR3 DNA follows: TGTGCCAGCAGCCCCAGAGGTCGCAGGGCTAACTATGGCTACACCTTC. V gene TRBV11-2 combines with J gene TRBJ1-2; D possibly corresponds to TRBD1 (5 bases). V was cut by 5 bases and J by 0 bases, with 16 bases left in between. The germline V gene has CDR1 SGHAT and CDR2 FQNNGV. The CDR3 loop spans 16 amino acids.

The chain combines TRBV18 with TRBJ2-1; 9 nucleotides match TRBD2. The ends lost 4 bases at V and 15 bases at J; junction bases unmatched: 10. The CDR3 is made up of 13 amino acids. From germline, CDR1 is KGHSH and CDR2 LQKENI. Here the CDR3 DNA reads TGTGCCAGCTCACTAGACCAGCGGGAGGCACTGTTCTTC. Its protein product is CASSLDQREALFF.

The rearrangement joins TRBV20-1 to TRBJ1-1; TRBD1 agrees at 7 bases. With 3 bases clipped from V and 11 bases from J, the junction kept 6 bases outside the gene matches. This CDR3 comprises 11 residues. Germline CDR1 DFQATT, CDR2 SNEGSKA (reference sequence). DNA for the CDR3: TGCAGTGCTAGGACAGGGATTAAGGCTTTCTTT. As protein: CSARTGIKAFF.

The V and J genes are TRBV30 and TRBJ2-4; 15 nucleotides match TRBD2. V lost 2 bases to trimming and J lost 1 base; unmatched junction nucleotides: 12. The CDR3 runs 20 residues. CDR1 GTSNPN and CDR2 SVGIG come from the germline V gene (reference sequence). CDR3 in amino acids: CAWSFFRTSGRAGAKNIQYF. CDR3 nucleotide sequence: TGTGCCTGGAGTTTCTTCCGGACTAGCGGGAGGGCCGGGGCCAAAAACATTCAGTACTTC.